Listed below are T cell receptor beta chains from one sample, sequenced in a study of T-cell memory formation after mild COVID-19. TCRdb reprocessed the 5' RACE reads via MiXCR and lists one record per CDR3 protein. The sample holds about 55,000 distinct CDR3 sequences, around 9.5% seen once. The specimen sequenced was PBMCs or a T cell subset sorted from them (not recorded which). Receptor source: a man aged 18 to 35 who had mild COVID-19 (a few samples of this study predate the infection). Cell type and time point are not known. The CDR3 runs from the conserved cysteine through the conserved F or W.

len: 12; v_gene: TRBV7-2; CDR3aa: CAVGAQYSPLHF
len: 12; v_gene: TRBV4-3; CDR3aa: CASSRSNTEAFF
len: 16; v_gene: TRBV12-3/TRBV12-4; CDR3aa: CASSSGTDIKGTEAFF
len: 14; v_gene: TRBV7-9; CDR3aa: CASSRLGVGEKLFF
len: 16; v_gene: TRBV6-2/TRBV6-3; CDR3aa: CASSPGFNSGANVLTF
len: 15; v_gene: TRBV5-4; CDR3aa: CASSPRGGLTDTQYF
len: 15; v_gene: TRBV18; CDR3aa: CASSPPRGGTDTQYF
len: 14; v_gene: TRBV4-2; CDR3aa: CASSQEQSDYGYTF
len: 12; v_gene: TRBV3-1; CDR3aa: CASTYGVTEAFF
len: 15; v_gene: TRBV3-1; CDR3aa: CASSLRQGGGNEQFF
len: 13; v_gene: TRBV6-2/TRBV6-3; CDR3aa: CASSQSPPREQFF
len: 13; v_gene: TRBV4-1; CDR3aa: CATGRTSGETQYF
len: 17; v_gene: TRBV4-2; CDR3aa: CASSQEGGLAVYNEQFF
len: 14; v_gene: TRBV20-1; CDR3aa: CSAIDPGPSYEQYF
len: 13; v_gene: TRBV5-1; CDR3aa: CASSNLRSDGAFF
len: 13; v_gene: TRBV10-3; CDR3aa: CATRATLSYEQYF
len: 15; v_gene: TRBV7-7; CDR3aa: CASSLAWGPPYEQYF
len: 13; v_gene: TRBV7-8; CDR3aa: CASSSRSGNEQFF
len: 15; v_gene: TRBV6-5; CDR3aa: CASSRRDMSTDTQYF
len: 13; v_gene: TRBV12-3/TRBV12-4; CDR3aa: CASRLERVSGYTF
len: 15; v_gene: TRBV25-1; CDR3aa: CASSDSEGGDTEAFF
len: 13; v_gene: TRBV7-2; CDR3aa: CASRSGRGNTQYF
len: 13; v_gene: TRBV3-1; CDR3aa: CASSLQDAGEAFF
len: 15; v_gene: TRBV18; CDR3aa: CASSRSSGSGEKLFF
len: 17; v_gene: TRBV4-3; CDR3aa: CASSQARGLDYKNIQYF
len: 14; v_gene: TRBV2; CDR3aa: CASSEQGADYEQYF
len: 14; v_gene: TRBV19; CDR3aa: CASSMVAGSYEQYF
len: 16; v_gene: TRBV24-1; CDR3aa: CATSDPGANHYNEQFF
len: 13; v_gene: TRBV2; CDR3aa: CATHGASQETQYF
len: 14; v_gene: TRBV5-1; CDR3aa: CASSVQGEGETQYF
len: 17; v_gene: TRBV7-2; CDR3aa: CASSLVAWEGVGEKLFF
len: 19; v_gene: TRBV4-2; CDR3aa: CASSQDLQQALRGGYGYTF
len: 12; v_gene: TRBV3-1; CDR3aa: CASSPGPEGYTF
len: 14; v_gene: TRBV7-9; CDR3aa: CASSFTGVNTEAFF
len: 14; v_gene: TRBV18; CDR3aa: CASSPEPTSTEAFF
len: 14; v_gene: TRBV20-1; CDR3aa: CSGFRTGSSYEQYF
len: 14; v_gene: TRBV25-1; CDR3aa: CASSRVGETDTQYF
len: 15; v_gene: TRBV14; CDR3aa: CASSQELAGVETQYF
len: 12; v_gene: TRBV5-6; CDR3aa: CASSWSNSPLHF
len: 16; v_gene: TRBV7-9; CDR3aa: CASSPLGLAGRETQYF
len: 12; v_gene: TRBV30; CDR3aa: CAWTTEAYEQYF
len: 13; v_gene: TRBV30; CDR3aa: CAWSTRGNSPLHF
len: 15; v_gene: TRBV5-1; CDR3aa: CASSHSHRVTGELFF
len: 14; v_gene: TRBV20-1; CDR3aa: CSARGDLRNQPQHF
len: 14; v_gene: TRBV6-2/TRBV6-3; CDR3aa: CASISGTGIGELFF
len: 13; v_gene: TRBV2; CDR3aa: CASSEYWKETQYF
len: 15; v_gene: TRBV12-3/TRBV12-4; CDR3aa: CASSPSVSGANVLTF
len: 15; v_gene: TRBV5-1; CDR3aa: CASVSGLAGYNEQFF
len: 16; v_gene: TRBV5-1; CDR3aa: CASSRSGQGYYNEQFF
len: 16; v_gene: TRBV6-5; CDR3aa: CASSAPQGEADTEAFF
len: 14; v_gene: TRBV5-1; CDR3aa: CASSSSPDNNEQFF
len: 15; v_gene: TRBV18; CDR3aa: CASSPSRTGANVLTF
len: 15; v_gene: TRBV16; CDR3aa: CASSPYLGESEKLFF
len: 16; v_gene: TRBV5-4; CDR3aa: CASSLSASGASGELFF
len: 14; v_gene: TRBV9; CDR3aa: CASSVEAVDTEAFF